This TCR beta chain was identified during a study of T cell responses to AZD1222 COVID-19 vaccine. Per the germline V gene, CDR1 is LNHNV and CDR2 is YYDKDF (reference sequence). CDR3 length: 16 amino acids. V was clipped by 0 bases and J by 3 bases, with 12 bases between them. Regarding the study as a whole: Spike-spanning, vaccine-associated CD4 TCRs were dominant at 160-218 and 743-854. Seropositivity was recorded at baseline in only 5 or 6 AZD1222 recipients. It should be noted that donors were predominantly white British and more often female, and clonal diversity was possibly underestimated.

The analysis combined second doses at about 4 or about 12 weeks. This clone was recorded once. Its antigen is not known. Here immunoSEQ multiplex PCR was the method, and the copy in TCRdb shows in-frame clones only, minus some. The data contain some 150,000 clones, 90% of them singletons. The rearrangement joins TRBV15 to TRBJ2-1; D is perhaps TRBD1 or TRBD2 (6 bases each). The specimen was peripheral blood, collected 28 days after the second AZD1222 dose. This TCR was sampled from an adult who received the AZD1222 COVID-19 vaccine. The CDR3 nucleotides are TGTGCCACCAGCAGAGAACCCGGGGGCCACTACAATGAGCAGTTCTTC. Protein product: CATSREPGGHYNEQFF. The full variable domain, in which reference TRBV15 and TRBJ2-1 provide the parts outside the CDR3, is DAMVIQNPRYQVTQFGKPVTLSCSQTLNHNVMYWYQQKSSQAPKLLFHYYDKDFNNEADTPDNFQSRRPNTSFCFLDIRSPGLGDTAMYLCATSREPGGHYNEQFFGPGTRLTVL.